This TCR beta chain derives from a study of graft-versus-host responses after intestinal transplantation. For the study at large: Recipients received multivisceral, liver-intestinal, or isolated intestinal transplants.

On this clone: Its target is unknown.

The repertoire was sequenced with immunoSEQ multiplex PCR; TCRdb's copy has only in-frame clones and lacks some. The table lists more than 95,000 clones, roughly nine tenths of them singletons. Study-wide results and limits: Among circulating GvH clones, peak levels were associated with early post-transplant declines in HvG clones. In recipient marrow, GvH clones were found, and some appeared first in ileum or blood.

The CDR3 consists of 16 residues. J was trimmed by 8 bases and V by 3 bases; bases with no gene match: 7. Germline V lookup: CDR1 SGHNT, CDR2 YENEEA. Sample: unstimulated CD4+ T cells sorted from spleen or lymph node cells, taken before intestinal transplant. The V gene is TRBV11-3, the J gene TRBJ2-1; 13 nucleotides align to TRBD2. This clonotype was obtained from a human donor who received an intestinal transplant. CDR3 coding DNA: TGTGCCAGCAGCTTCGCCGGGACTAGCGGGAATGATGAGCAGTTCTTC. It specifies CASSFAGTSGNDEQFF.